This entry concerns a single T cell receptor (beta chain). The specificity of this receptor is unknown. No base qualities exist here, and no much larger clone lies one base off it. The data originate from a study of cytomegalovirus exposure and HLA in healthy donors (dated by TCRdb to 2016 to 2017). The study in broad terms: A later analysis indicated that the 130 or so validation repertoires were generated on the platform also employed for the approximately 700 repertoires of the first cohort. The aim of the study was to test whether cataloging public T cell receptors could identify signatures of past pathogen exposure. Besides the first cohort of 666 subjects, a separate validation cohort made up of 120 different subjects was used. To predict cytomegalovirus infection status, the study combined high-throughput TCR immunosequencing, statistical association of individual TCRs with disease status, and machine learning. Beyond this particular receptor, the publication reports: The authors suggested that the approach could potentially be extended to other disease states and immunological phenotypes. In both the original and validation cohorts, the classifier was reported to diagnose cytomegalovirus status with high specificity and sensitivity. A later analysis lacked HLA typing for the validation cohort, so it scored co-occurrence in that cohort across all 120 or so repertoires. In vitro tests confirmed that three of the cytomegalovirus-associated TCR beta chains recognize cytomegalovirus antigens. A total of about 150 TCR beta chains were listed by the study as associated with cytomegalovirus. A later analysis found that TCRs clustered in the first cohort also tended to co-occur in the roughly 120 validation repertoires, with approximately 94% of cluster scores above 0. Across donors, most TCR sequences were observed very rarely, whereas some public TCRs were present in many individuals.

The library was produced with the immunoSEQ multiplex PCR assay. Per the original workflow: A statistical classification framework was built for diagnosing cytomegalovirus status from the catalog of TCR beta chain sequences. TCRdb limited this immuneACCESS table to in-frame rearrangements with V and J called. A share of clones is missing; checked studies link under half to unresolved V genes, and the rest is unexplained. That table is the source of V, J and clone size, and D and trimming were worked out from the DNA. For this sample there are some 250,000 clones; around 89% appear just once. The ten largest clones represent under 0.4% of the sample. Donors formed part of the validation cohort, which comprised over a hundred subjects and was distinct from the first cohort of over 500 subjects. Trimming accounts for 7 bases at V and 6 bases at J, while the number of junction bases matched to no gene is 7. The cysteine opens and the phenylalanine closes a CDR3 of 15 amino acids. Of all the DNA, just the CDR3 is kept, 45 bases in frame from base 1. In the germline V gene, CDR1 corresponds to MDHEN and CDR2 to SYDVKM.

The V and J genes are TRBV28 and TRBJ2-1; a stretch of 12 junction bases matches TRBD2. The sequence came from a woman aged 18-29 years in good health and CMV-seronegative. Sequencing was performed on PBMCs. The CDR3: CASTLLAGGRNEQFF. Read as DNA, the sequence is TGTGCCAGCACACTTCTAGCGGGGGGGCGCAATGAGCAGTTCTTC.